The clone carrying this T cell receptor beta chain was detected ten times or more. Its matching antigen is unknown. Pooled samples include second doses given at about 4 or 12 weeks. This entry comes from a study of T cell responses to AZD1222 COVID-19 vaccine. Measured with immunoSEQ multiplex PCR; TCRdb has only the in-frame clones, and not every one. The data show roughly 150,000 clones, 90% seen once. Study observations and caveats: Of spike-specific TCRs, nearly half reportedly target regions left unmutated in variants. Sampled repertoires all dated from after the peak T cell response. In a largely white British group with more females than males, clonal diversity was possibly underestimated.

This TCR was recovered from an adult who received the AZD1222 COVID-19 vaccine. The sample was peripheral blood, taken 28 days after the second AZD1222 dose.

This chain's CDR3 is CASSESGYGYTF. The CDR3 bases are TGTGCCAGCAGTGAATCCGGGTATGGCTACACCTTC. The chain joins TRBV6-4 to TRBJ1-2; the D is unclear. CDR1 and CDR2 (germline): MRHNA, SNTAGT. Deletions cut 3 bases from V and 5 bases from J, with 7 bases between. The length of the CDR3 is 12 residues.